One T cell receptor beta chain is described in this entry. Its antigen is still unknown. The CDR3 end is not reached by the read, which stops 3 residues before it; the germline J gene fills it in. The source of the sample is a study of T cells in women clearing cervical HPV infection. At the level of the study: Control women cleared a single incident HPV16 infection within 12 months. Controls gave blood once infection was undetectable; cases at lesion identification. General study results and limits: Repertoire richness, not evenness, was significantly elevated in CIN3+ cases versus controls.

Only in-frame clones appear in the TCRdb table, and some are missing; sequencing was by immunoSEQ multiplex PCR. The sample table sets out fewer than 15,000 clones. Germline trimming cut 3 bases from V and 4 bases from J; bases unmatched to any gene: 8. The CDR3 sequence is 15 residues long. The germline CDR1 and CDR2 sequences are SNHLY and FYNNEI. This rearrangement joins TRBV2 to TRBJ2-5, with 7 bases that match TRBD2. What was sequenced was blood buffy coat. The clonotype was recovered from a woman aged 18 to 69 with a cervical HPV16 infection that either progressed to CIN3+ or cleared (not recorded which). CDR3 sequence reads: CASSERGREGETQYF. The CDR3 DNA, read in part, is TGTGCCAGCAGTGAGAGGGGAAGGGAGGGAGAGACC.